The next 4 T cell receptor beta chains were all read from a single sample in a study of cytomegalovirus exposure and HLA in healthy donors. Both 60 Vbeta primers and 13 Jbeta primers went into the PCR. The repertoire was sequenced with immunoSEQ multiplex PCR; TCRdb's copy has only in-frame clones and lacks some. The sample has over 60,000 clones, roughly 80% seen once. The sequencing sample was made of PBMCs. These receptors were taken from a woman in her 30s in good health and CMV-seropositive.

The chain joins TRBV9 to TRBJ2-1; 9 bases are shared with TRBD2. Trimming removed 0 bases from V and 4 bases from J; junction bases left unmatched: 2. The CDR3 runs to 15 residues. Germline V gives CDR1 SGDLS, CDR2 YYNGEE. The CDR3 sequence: CASSVGLAEYNEQFF. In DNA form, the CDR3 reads TGTGCCAGCAGCGTAGGACTAGCGGAGTACAATGAGCAGTTCTTC.

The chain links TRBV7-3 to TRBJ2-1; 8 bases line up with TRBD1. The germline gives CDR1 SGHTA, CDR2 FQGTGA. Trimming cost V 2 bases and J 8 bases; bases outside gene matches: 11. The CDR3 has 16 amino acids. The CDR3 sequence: CASSLSLGRGQDEQFF. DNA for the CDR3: TGTGCCAGCAGCTTATCCCTCGGCAGGGGGCAAGATGAGCAGTTCTTC.

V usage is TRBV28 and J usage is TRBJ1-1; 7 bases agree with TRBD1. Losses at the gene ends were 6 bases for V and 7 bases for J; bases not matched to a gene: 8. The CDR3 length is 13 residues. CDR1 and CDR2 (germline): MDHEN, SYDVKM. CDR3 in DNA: TGTGCCAGCAGCGCAACAGGGGCCGGTGAAGCTTTCTTT. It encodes CASSATGAGEAFF.

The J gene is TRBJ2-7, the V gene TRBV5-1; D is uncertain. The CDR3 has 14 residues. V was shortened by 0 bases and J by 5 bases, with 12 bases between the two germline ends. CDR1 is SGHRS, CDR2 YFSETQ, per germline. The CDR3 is CASSLGVTGNEQYF. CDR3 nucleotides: TGCGCCAGCAGCTTGGGGGTCACGGGTAACGAGCAGTACTTC.